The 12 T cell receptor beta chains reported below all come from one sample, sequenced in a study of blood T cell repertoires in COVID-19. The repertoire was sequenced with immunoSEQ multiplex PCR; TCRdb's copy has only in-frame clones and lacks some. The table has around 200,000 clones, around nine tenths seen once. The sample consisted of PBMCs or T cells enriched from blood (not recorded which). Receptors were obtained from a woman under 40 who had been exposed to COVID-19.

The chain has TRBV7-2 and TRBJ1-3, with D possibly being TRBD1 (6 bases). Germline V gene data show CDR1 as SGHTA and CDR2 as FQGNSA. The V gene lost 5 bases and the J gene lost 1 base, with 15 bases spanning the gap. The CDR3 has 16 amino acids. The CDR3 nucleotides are TGTGCCAGCAGCAAATTGGGGACAATATCTGGAAACACCATATATTTT. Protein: CASSKLGTISGNTIYF.

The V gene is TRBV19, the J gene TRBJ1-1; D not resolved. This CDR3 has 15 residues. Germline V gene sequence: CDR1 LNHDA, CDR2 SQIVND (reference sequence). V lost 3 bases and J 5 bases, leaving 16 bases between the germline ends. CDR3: CASSIKETSATEAFF. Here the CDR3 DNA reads TGTGCCAGTAGTATTAAGGAGACTAGTGCGACTGAAGCTTTCTTT. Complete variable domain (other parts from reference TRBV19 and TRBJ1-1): DGGITQSPKYLFRKEGQNVTLSCEQNLNHDAMYWYRQDPGQGLRLIYYSQIVNDFQKGDIAEGYSVSREKKESFPLTVTSAQKNPTAFYLCASSIKETSATEAFFGQGTRLTVV.

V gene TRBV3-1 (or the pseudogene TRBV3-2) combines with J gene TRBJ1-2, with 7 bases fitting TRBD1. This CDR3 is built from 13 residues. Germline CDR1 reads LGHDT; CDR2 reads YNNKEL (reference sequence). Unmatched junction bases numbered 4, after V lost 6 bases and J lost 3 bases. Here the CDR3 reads CASRSRGDYGYTF. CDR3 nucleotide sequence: TGTGCCAGCAGGAGCAGGGGGGACTATGGCTACACCTTC.

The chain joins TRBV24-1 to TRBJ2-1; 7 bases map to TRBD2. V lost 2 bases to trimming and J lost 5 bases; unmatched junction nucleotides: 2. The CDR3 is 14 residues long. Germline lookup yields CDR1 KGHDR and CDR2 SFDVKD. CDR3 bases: TGTGCCACCAGTGATTCAGCGGGGCACAATGAGCAGTTCTTC. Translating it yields CATSDSAGHNEQFF.

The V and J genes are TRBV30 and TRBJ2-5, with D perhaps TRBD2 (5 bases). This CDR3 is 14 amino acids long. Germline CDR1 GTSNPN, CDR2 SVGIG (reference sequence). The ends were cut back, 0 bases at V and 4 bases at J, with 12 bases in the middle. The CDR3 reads CAWSVGSSTETQYF. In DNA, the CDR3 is TGTGCCTGGAGTGTAGGGAGTAGTACAGAGACCCAGTACTTC.

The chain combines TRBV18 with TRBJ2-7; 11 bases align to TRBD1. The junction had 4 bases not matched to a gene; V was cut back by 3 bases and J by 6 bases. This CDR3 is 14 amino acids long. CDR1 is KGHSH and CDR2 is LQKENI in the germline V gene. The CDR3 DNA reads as TGTGCCAGCTCACCCTCGGGACAGGGGGGCGAGCAGTACTTC. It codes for CASSPSGQGGEQYF.

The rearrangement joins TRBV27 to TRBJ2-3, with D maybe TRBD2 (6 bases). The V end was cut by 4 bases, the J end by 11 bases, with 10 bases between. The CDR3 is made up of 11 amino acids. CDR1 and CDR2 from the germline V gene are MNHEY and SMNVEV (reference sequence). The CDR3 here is CASSWGLLQYF. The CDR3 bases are TGTGCCAGCAGTTGGGGACTTTTGCAGTATTTT.

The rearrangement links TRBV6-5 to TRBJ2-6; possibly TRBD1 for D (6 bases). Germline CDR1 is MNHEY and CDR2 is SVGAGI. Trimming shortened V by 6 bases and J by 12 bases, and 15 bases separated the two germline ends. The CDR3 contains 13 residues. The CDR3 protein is CASSPQGRGVLTF. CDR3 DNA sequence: TGTGCCAGCAGCCCGCAGGGGCGCGGCGTCCTGACTTTC.

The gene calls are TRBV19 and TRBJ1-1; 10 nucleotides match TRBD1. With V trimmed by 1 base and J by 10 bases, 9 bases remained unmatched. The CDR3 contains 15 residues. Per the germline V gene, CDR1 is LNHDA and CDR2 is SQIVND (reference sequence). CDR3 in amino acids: CASSIVGQGIARAFF. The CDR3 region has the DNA TGTGCCAGTAGTATAGTGGGACAGGGGATTGCTAGAGCTTTCTTT. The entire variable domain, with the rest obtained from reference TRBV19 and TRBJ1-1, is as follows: DGGITQSPKYLFRKEGQNVTLSCEQNLNHDAMYWYRQDPGQGLRLIYYSQIVNDFQKGDIAEGYSVSREKKESFPLTVTSAQKNPTAFYLCASSIVGQGIARAFFGQGTRLTVV.

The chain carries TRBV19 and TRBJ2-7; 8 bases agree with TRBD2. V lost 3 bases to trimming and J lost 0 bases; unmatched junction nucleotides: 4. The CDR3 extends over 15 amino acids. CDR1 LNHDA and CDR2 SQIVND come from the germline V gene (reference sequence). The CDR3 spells CASSMDSGASYEQYF. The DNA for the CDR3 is TGTGCCAGTAGTATGGATAGCGGGGCCTCCTACGAGCAGTACTTC. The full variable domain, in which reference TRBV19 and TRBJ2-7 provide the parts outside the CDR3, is DGGITQSPKYLFRKEGQNVTLSCEQNLNHDAMYWYRQDPGQGLRLIYYSQIVNDFQKGDIAEGYSVSREKKESFPLTVTSAQKNPTAFYLCASSMDSGASYEQYFGPGTRLTVT.

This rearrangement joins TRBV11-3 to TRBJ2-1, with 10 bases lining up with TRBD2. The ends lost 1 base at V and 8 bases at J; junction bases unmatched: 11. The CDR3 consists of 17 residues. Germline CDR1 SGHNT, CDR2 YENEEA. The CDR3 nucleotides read TGTGCCAGCAGCTTAGGCAAACTAGCGGGGCAAGATGATGAGCAGTTCTTC. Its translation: CASSLGKLAGQDDEQFF.

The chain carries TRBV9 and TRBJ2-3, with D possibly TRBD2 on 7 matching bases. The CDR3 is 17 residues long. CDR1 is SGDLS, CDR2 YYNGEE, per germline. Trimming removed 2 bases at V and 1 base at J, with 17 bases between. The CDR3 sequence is CASSVYGGGRGTDTQYF. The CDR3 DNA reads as TGTGCCAGCAGCGTCTATGGGGGGGGCCGGGGCACAGATACGCAGTATTTT.